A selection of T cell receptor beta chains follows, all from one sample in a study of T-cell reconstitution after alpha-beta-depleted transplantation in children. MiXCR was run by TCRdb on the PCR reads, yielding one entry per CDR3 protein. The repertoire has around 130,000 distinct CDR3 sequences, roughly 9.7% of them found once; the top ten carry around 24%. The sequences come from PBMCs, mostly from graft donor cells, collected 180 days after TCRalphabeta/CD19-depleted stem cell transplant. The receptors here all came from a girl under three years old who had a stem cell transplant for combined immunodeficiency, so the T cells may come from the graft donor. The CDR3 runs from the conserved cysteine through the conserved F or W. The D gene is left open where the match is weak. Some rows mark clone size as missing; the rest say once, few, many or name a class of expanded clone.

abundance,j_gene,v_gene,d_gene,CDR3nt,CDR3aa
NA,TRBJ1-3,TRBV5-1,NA,TGCGCCAGCAGCTTGGGACTGAACTCTGGAAACACCATATATTTT,CASSLGLNSGNTIYF
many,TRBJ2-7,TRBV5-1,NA,TGCGCCAGCAGCTTTAACAGGGCTCTAGCCCCCTACGAGCAGTACTTC,CASSFNRALAPYEQYF
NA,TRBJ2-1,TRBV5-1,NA,TGCGCCAGCAGTCAAGCAATGGTGTCCGACTACAATGAGCAGTTCTTC,CASSQAMVSDYNEQFF
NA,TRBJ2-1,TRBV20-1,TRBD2,TGCAGTGCTAGAGATGAGCGGGGGCCGGTTAATGAGCAGTTCTTC,CSARDERGPVNEQFF
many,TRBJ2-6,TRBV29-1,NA,TGCAGCGTTGGGGACTCTGGGGCCAACGTCCTGACTTTC,CSVGDSGANVLTF
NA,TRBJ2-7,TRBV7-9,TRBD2,TGTGCCAGCAGCTGGGCGGGAGGGATTCAGCAGTACTTC,CASSWAGGIQQYF
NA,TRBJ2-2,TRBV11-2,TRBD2,TGTGCCAGCAGCCGCTTCCCGGGGTTTGGGCGGGAGCAAGACACCGGGGAGCTGTTTTTT,CASSRFPGFGREQDTGELFF
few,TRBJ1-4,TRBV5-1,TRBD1,TGCGCCAGCAGCTTGGCCCCGACAGGGGTAGAAAAACTGTTTTTT,CASSLAPTGVEKLFF
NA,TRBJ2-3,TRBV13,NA,TGTGCCAGCAGCTCCTTTGGAGCGGCCTACACAGATACGCAGTATTTT,CASSSFGAAYTDTQYF
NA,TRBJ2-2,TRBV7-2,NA,TGTGCCAGCAGCTTATATTTTACGGGAGCCGGGGAGCTGTTTTTT,CASSLYFTGAGELFF
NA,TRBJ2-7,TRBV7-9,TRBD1,TGTGCCAGCAGCTGGGGACAGAAGACCTACGAGCAGTACTTC,CASSWGQKTYEQYF
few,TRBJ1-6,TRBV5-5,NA,TGTGCCAGCAGCTTGGCCCCATTGTATAATTCACCCCTCCACTTT,CASSLAPLYNSPLHF
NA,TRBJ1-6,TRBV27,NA,TGTGCCAACAGTCTCTTCAGGACGGGGAACTCACCCCTCCACTTT,CANSLFRTGNSPLHF
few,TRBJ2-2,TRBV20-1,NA,TGCAGTGCTAGGTGGCGGAACACCGGGGAGCTGTTTTTT,CSARWRNTGELFF
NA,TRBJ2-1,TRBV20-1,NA,TGCAGTATCTACTTGGGAGCGGCTTACTACAATGAGCAGTTCTTC,CSIYLGAAYYNEQFF
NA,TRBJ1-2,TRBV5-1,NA,TGCGCCAGCAGCTTGGCGGGGGGTCTACAGGGAACCAACTATGGCTACACCTTC,CASSLAGGLQGTNYGYTF
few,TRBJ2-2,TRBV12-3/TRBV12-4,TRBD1,TGTGCCAGCAGCCCACAGGGGTGGGGGGAGCTGTTTTTT,CASSPQGWGELFF
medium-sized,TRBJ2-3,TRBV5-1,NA,TGCGCCAGCAGCTTGGACAGGGGAGGTACAGATACGCAGTATTTT,CASSLDRGGTDTQYF
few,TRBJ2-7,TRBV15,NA,TGTGCCACCAGCAGAGTCGCGGTTATGGGGGCGAACTCCTACGAGCAGTACTTC,CATSRVAVMGANSYEQYF
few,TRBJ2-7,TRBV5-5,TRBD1,TGTGCCAGCAGCTTGGGGACAGGGGCCGAGCAGTACTTC,CASSLGTGAEQYF
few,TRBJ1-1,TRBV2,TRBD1,TGTGCCAGCTTCCGGGCCTACAGGGGGGAAGGTACTGAAGCTTTCTTT,CASFRAYRGEGTEAFF
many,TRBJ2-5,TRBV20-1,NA,TGCAGTGGGCAGGGGGGACAAGAGACCCAGTACTTC,CSGQGGQETQYF